The 30 T cell receptor beta chains listed next were all sequenced from one sample in a study of neurological immune-mediated disorders. One entry per CDR3 protein, called by TCRdb with MiXCR from the 5' RACE reads. The sample includes about 60,000 distinct CDR3 sequences, roughly 9.7% seen only once; the top ten take 12%. Time point here: longitudinal time-point 2. The material sequenced was PBMCs. Receptors originate from a young man in good health.

This clonotype was recorded at least ten times. This rearrangement joins TRBV7-3 to TRBJ2-5, with D possibly being TRBD2 (5 bases). Germline V lookup: CDR1 SGHTA, CDR2 FQGTGA. This CDR3 contains 13 residues. V lost 4 bases and J 4 bases, leaving 10 bases between the germline ends. The DNA of the CDR3 is TGTGCCAGCAGCTATCGGGGAAGAGAGACCCAGTACTTC. Encoded protein: CASSYRGRETQYF.

This clonotype was counted ten times or more. V usage is TRBV10-3 and J usage is TRBJ1-6, with a weak D call TRBD1 (5 bases). The CDR3 loop spans 18 amino acids. CDR1 is ENHRY and CDR2 is SYGVKD in the germline V gene. The germline V and J ends were trimmed by 2 bases and 0 bases, with 14 bases remaining between them. The CDR3 bases are TGTGCCATCAGTGAGCCCAAATCAGGGAGCTCCTATAATTCACCCCTCCACTTT. Its translation is CAISEPKSGSSYNSPLHF.

The chain recombines TRBV24-1 with TRBJ2-5; 7 bases map to TRBD2. From germline, CDR1 is KGHDR and CDR2 SFDVKD. The CDR3 contains 17 residues. After removal of 2 bases from V and 2 bases from J, the junction contained 10 bases not matched to a gene. The CDR3 loop is CATSDSAGAVVQETQYF. Written as DNA, the CDR3 is TGTGCCACCAGTGATTCTGCGGGAGCCGTAGTTCAAGAGACCCAGTACTTC.

This clonotype has a count of ten or more. V usage is TRBV20-1 and J usage is TRBJ2-1; 10 bases agree with TRBD2. The J segment lost 10 bases and the V segment lost 2 bases, leaving 2 bases of the junction unmatched. The CDR3 is 12 amino acids. Germline-derived CDR1 and CDR2 are DFQATT and SNEGSKA (reference sequence). The CDR3 DNA follows: TGCAGTGCTAGACCGGGACTAGCGGAGCAGTTCTTC. Translated, it gives CSARPGLAEQFF.

This clonotype came up many times. This sequence joins TRBV5-1 and TRBJ2-7, with D possibly matching TRBD1 (6 bases). V shed 5 bases and J shed 7 bases, with 22 bases lying between them. The CDR3 length is 15 residues. Germline CDR1 SGHRS, CDR2 YFSETQ. This CDR3 reads CASRRPGQPQEEQYF. The CDR3 DNA reads as TGCGCCAGCAGACGTCCGGGACAACCTCAAGAGGAGCAGTACTTC.

This clonotype occurred many times. The chain employs TRBV5-1 and TRBJ2-1, with 7 bases matching TRBD1. V trimming: 0 bases; J trimming: 10 bases; junction bases outside the gene matches: 7. Germline lookup yields CDR1 SGHRS and CDR2 YFSETQ. This CDR3 region has 14 residues. For the CDR3, the DNA is TGCGCCAGCAGCTTGGATGAGGGGGCGGGCGAGCAGTTCTTC. Encoded protein: CASSLDEGAGEQFF.

This clonotype occurred many times. The V gene is TRBV29-1, the J gene TRBJ2-1; D not certain. V shed 6 bases and J shed 6 bases, with 18 bases lying between them. Germline-derived CDR1 and CDR2 are SQVTM and ANQGSEA. This CDR3 is built from 14 residues. DNA of the CDR3: TGCAGCGTCTTGAGGAGTCAATCTGGCAATGAGCAGTTCTTC. Its protein product is CSVLRSQSGNEQFF.

Many counts were recorded for this clonotype. The chain employs TRBV5-1 and TRBJ2-1, with D perhaps being TRBD1 or TRBD2 (5 bases each). V was pared by 4 bases and J by 10 bases, with 12 bases between. This CDR3 contains 12 residues. Germline CDR1 reads SGHRS; CDR2 reads YFSETQ. In DNA, the CDR3 is TGCGCCAGCAGCATTGGGGGTTTAGAGCAGTTCTTC. This encodes CASSIGGLEQFF.

This clonotype was picked up many times. The rearrangement links TRBV6-1 to TRBJ2-1, with TRBD2 as a possible D gene (6 bases). CDR1 MNHNS and CDR2 SASEGT come from the germline V gene. The CDR3 extends over 14 amino acids. V gave up 3 bases and J gave up 4 bases, with 10 bases separating them. The CDR3 here is CASSDGLAYNEQFF. The DNA of the CDR3 is TGTGCCAGCAGTGATGGGCTAGCGTACAATGAGCAGTTCTTC.

Points on this clonotype: This may stem from a read error, because a much larger clone lies one nucleotide away. The V and J genes are TRBV5-1 and TRBJ2-1; D unresolved. Germline values: CDR1 SGHRS, CDR2 YFSETQ. The CDR3 extends over 11 amino acids. The DNA for the CDR3 is TGCGCCAGCAGCTTGAGCCATGAGCAGTTGTTC. It yields the protein CASSLSHEQLF.

Many counts were recorded for this clonotype. The chain has TRBV7-3 and TRBJ2-3; D perhaps matches TRBD2 (6 bases). This CDR3 is built from 13 residues. V lost 7 bases and J 8 bases, leaving 16 bases between the germline ends. Germline CDR1 and CDR2: SGHTA and FQGTGA. The CDR3 spells CASTTQPGVTQYF. The CDR3 nucleotides read TGTGCCAGCACGACCCAACCGGGGGTTACGCAGTATTTT. The full variable domain, with the rest looked up from reference TRBV7-3 and TRBJ2-3, is GAGVSQTPSNKVTEKGKYVELRCDPISGHTALYWYRQSLGQGPEFLIYFQGTGAADDSGLPNDRFFAVRPEGSVSTLKIQRTERGDSAVYLCASTTQPGVTQYFGPGTRLTVL.

V usage is TRBV18 and J usage is TRBJ1-3; D remains ambiguous. Germline CDR1 reads KGHSH; CDR2 reads LQKENI. Trimming removed 0 bases from V and 3 bases from J, with 9 bases in between. The CDR3 loop spans 15 amino acids. The chain's CDR3 is CASSPPSGDGNTIYF. The CDR3 DNA reads as TGTGCCAGCTCACCACCGAGTGGGGATGGAAACACCATATATTTT.

This clonotype showed up many times. This chain connects TRBV20-1 to TRBJ2-2; maybe TRBD1 (6 bases). Deletions cut 3 bases from V and 5 bases from J, with 13 bases between. Germline assignment: CDR1 DFQATT and CDR2 SNEGSKA (reference sequence). The CDR3 runs to 14 residues. The DNA for the CDR3 is TGCAGTGCTAGGACACAGGGTCTGACCGGGGAGCTGTTTTTT. Amino acids: CSARTQGLTGELFF.

This clonotype was seen ten or more times. V usage is TRBV7-9 and J usage is TRBJ2-7; 9 bases are shared with TRBD1. CDR3 length: 18 residues. With V trimmed by 5 bases and J by 0 bases, 14 bases remained unmatched. CDR1 SEHNR and CDR2 FQNEAQ come from the germline V gene (reference sequence). The CDR3 DNA follows: TGTGCCAGCAGCCGTTCCGGGACAGGGTCAATCAGCTCCTACGAGCAGTACTTC. Translating it yields CASSRSGTGSISSYEQYF. The complete variable domain, with remaining parts taken from reference TRBV7-9 and TRBJ2-7, reads DTGVSQNPRHKITKRGQNVTFRCDPISEHNRLYWYRQTLGQGPEFLTYFQNEAQLEKSRLLSDRFSAERPKGSFSTLEIQRTEQGDSAMYLCASSRSGTGSISSYEQYFGPGTRLTVT.

This clonotype was observed at least ten times. This sequence joins TRBV2 and TRBJ1-1; TRBD1 agrees at 10 bases. V lost 6 bases and J lost 3; bases outside the gene matches: 4. Germline lookup yields CDR1 SNHLY and CDR2 FYNNEI. This CDR3 is built from 14 residues. CDR3 protein: CASRGTGADTEAFF. The CDR3 DNA follows: TGTGCCAGCAGGGGGACAGGGGCGGACACTGAAGCTTTCTTT.

This clonotype was detected many times. The chain carries TRBV20-1 and TRBJ2-7; TRBD1 agrees at 10 bases. J gave up 6 bases and V 4 bases, and 9 bases lay outside the gene matches. There are 14 residues in the CDR3. Germline assignment: CDR1 DFQATT and CDR2 SNEGSKA (reference sequence). The CDR3 DNA is TGCAGTGCTACCCCCGGGACAGGGGTAACCGAGCAGTACTTC. Translating it yields CSATPGTGVTEQYF.

This clonotype was observed a single time. A read error may account for a junction end that differs from germline. The J gene is TRBJ2-7, the V gene TRBV5-1; possibly TRBD2 for D (6 bases). The CDR3 length is 11 residues. Germline assignment: CDR1 SGHRS and CDR2 YFSETQ. CDR3 nucleotides: TGCGTCAGCAGCGGGCGCAACGAGCAATACTTC. Encoded protein: CVSSGRNEQYF.

The table lists this clonotype with many counts. This chain connects TRBV27 to TRBJ2-3, with 11 positions matching TRBD2. CDR3 length equals 18 residues. CDR1 MNHEY and CDR2 SMNVEV come from the germline V gene (reference sequence). V was pared by 6 bases and J by 6 bases, with 17 bases of the junction left unmatched. In nucleotides, the CDR3 is TGTGCCAGCAGACCCTTCCCCTTACTAGCGGGAGTATCGGATACGCAGTATTTT. Translating it yields CASRPFPLLAGVSDTQYF.

This clonotype was detected many times. The rearrangement uses TRBV20-1 and TRBJ2-3; D is undetermined. Germline lookup yields CDR1 DFQATT and CDR2 SNEGSKA (reference sequence). V was pared by 0 bases and J by 4 bases, with 14 bases between. This CDR3 has 15 amino acids. The DNA of the CDR3 is TGCAGTGCTAGAGATGTGGGGTCCCGACCAGATACGCAGTATTTT. Protein product: CSARDVGSRPDTQYF.

A word on this clonotype: At one of its ends the junction is not consistent with the germline gene, which may arise from a read error. The V gene is TRBV3-1, the J gene TRBJ1-2, with D perhaps matching TRBD1 (5 bases). This CDR3 has 13 amino acids. Germline CDR1 is LGHDT and CDR2 is YNNKEL (reference sequence). The CDR3 here is CASSPEGVGGCTF. CDR3 DNA sequence: TGTGCCAGCAGCCCCGAAGGGGTCGGTGGCTGCACCTTC. Using reference TRBV3-1 and TRBJ1-2 for the parts outside the CDR3, the full variable domain is DTAVSQTPKYLVTQMGNDKSIKCEQNLGHDTMYWYKQDSKKFLKIMFSYNNKELIINETVPNRFSPKSPDKAHLNLHINSLELGDSAVYFCASSPEGVGGCTFGSGTRLTVV.

This clonotype has only one observation. A read error may be the cause here, since a much bigger clone is one base away. The V gene is TRBV3-1, the J gene TRBJ2-1; 8 bases fit TRBD1. The CDR3 consists of 13 residues. The J segment lost 11 bases and the V segment lost 4 bases, leaving 7 bases of the junction unmatched. Germline V gene data show CDR1 as LGHDT and CDR2 as YNNKEL (reference sequence). This CDR3 reads CASSLVFRGQQFF. The CDR3 DNA sequence: TGTGCCAGCAGCCTAGTTTTCAGGGGGCAGCAGTTCTTC.

This clonotype was seen ten or more times. The chain links TRBV11-2 to TRBJ2-7, with D possibly being TRBD2 (5 bases). The V and J ends lost 3 bases and 2 bases respectively, with 11 bases between them. This CDR3 is 14 amino acids long. Germline assignment: CDR1 SGHAT and CDR2 FQNNGV. The CDR3 here is CASSFRAGAYEQYF. Written as DNA, the CDR3 is TGTGCCAGCAGCTTCCGCGCGGGCGCCTACGAGCAGTACTTC.

This clonotype was counted at least ten times. The chain couples TRBV5-1 to TRBJ2-3, with D possibly TRBD1 on 6 matching bases. CDR1 is SGHRS and CDR2 is YFSETQ in the germline V gene. Trimming cost V 4 bases and J 1 base, with 16 bases left between them. The CDR3 has 16 amino acids. The CDR3 DNA sequence: TGCGCCAGCAGCCTAATATCCAGGGGCGGCACAGATACGCAGTATTTT. Encoded protein: CASSLISRGGTDTQYF.

This clonotype was recorded at least ten times. The chain carries TRBV24-1 and TRBJ2-3; either TRBD1 or TRBD2 may supply D (6 bases each). Germline assignment: CDR1 KGHDR and CDR2 SFDVKD. The CDR3 contains 16 residues. The germline V and J ends were trimmed by 3 bases and 2 bases, with 14 bases remaining between them. This CDR3 is CATSDGGLTATDTQYF. CDR3 nucleotide sequence: TGTGCCACCAGTGATGGGGGGCTGACAGCCACAGATACGCAGTATTTT.

This clonotype was counted at least ten times. The V gene is TRBV5-5, the J gene TRBJ1-1; 7 bases match TRBD1. This CDR3 region has 13 residues. Germline assignment: CDR1 SGHKS and CDR2 YYEKEE (reference sequence). J was trimmed by 11 bases and V by 1 base; bases with no gene match: 8. CDR3 nucleotides: TGTGCCAGCAGCTTGTCCGACAGGGAGGTTGCTTTCTTT. It is translated as CASSLSDREVAFF.

The rearrangement uses TRBV7-8 and TRBJ2-3, with 10 nucleotides matching TRBD2. The CDR3 sequence is 15 residues long. Germline lookup yields CDR1 SGHVS and CDR2 FQNEAQ. The V gene end was trimmed by 4 bases and the J gene end by 1 base; junction bases not matched to a gene: 2. The CDR3 sequence is CASSSGTSGTDTQYF. The DNA of the CDR3 is TGTGCCAGCAGCTCCGGGACTAGCGGCACAGATACGCAGTATTTT.

This clonotype was counted at least ten times. The V gene is TRBV12-3 or TRBV12-4, the J gene TRBJ1-1, with D uncertain. Trimming took 1 base from V and 1 from J, leaving 10 bases between them. The CDR3 extends over 15 amino acids. CDR3 residues: CASSLGRRGNTEAFF. CDR3 nucleotide sequence: TGTGCCAGCAGTTTAGGGCGGCGGGGGAACACTGAAGCTTTCTTT.

This clonotype showed up many times. J is TRBJ2-1 and V is TRBV27; D is possibly TRBD2 (6 bases). Germline V lookup: CDR1 MNHEY, CDR2 SMNVEV (reference sequence). V shed 5 bases and J shed 6 bases, with 14 bases lying between them. This CDR3 has 14 residues. The CDR3 sequence is CASSLVLASNEQFF. As DNA, the CDR3 is TGTGCCAGCAGTCTCGTTCTAGCGAGCAATGAGCAGTTCTTC.

This clonotype came up many times. The chain links TRBV5-1 to TRBJ1-5, with D hard to call. The V and J ends lost 7 bases and 0 bases respectively, with 8 bases between them. Germline CDR1 reads SGHRS; CDR2 reads YFSETQ. CDR3 length equals 13 residues. The CDR3 sequence: CASSTASNQPQHF. The CDR3 bases are TGCGCCAGCTCAACCGCTAGCAATCAGCCCCAGCATTTT.

This clonotype has ten or more counts. As DNA, the CDR3 is TGTGCCAGCAGCCCCTTTTCCGGGGTAGATACGCAGTATTTT. Protein product: CASSPFSGVDTQYF. The chain joins TRBV13 to TRBJ2-3; TRBD2 might be the D (5 bases). In germline, CDR1 is PRHDT, CDR2 FYEKMQ (reference sequence). The CDR3 covers 14 residues. V gave up 5 bases and J gave up 5 bases, with 14 bases separating them.